Presented here are 21 T cell receptor beta chains from one specimen sequenced in a study of cytomegalovirus exposure and HLA in healthy donors. Sequenced by immunoSEQ multiplex PCR; TCRdb stores in-frame clones only, minus some. In the table there are roughly 110,000 clones, around 89% of which are singletons. The sequenced sample consisted of PBMCs. These receptors were taken from a woman aged 18-30 years in good health and CMV-seropositive.

The gene calls are TRBV28 and TRBJ1-3; D gene unclear. Germline CDR1 is MDHEN and CDR2 is SYDVKM. V was shortened by 0 bases and J by 2 bases, with 5 bases between the two germline ends. This CDR3 has 14 amino acids. CDR3 amino acids: CASSLWAAGNTIYF. CDR3 bases: TGTGCCAGCAGTTTATGGGCGGCTGGAAACACCATATATTTT.

The chain combines TRBV5-5 with TRBJ1-1; 7 positions agree with TRBD1. Per the germline V gene, CDR1 is SGHKS and CDR2 is YYEKEE (reference sequence). Trimming removed 3 bases from V and 11 bases from J; junction bases left unmatched: 19. The CDR3 extends over 16 amino acids. In DNA, the CDR3 is TGTGCCAGCAGCTCGAAAGACAGGGCTCCTTTTTATGGGGCTTTCTTT. Translated, it gives CASSSKDRAPFYGAFF.

The chain has TRBV19 and TRBJ2-1, with 8 bases identical to TRBD2. This CDR3 spans 20 amino acids. Germline V gene lookup returns CDR1 LNHDA and CDR2 SQIVND (reference sequence). The ends lost 4 bases at V and 1 base at J; junction bases unmatched: 18. The CDR3 DNA is TGTGCCAGTAGTACCCGGGGTAGCGGGGTCATGCCAAGTTCCTACAATGAGCAGTTCTTC. As protein: CASSTRGSGVMPSSYNEQFF.

The chain has TRBV28 and TRBJ1-5; perhaps TRBD1 as D (6 bases). From germline, CDR1 is MDHEN and CDR2 SYDVKM. The CDR3 is 14 residues long. Trimming removed 2 bases from V and 5 bases from J, with 10 bases in between. In DNA, the CDR3 is TGTGCCAGCAGTTTAATACAGGGATATCAGCCCCAGCATTTT. Amino acid sequence: CASSLIQGYQPQHF. Full variable domain (missing parts from reference TRBV28 and TRBJ1-5): DVKVTQSSRYLVKRTGEKVFLECVQDMDHENMFWYRQDPGLGLRLIYFSYDVKMKEKGDIPEGYSVSREKKERFSLILESASTNQTSMYLCASSLIQGYQPQHFGDGTRLSIL.

V gene TRBV7-2 combines with J gene TRBJ2-3; 7 bases fit TRBD2. The CDR3 is made up of 15 amino acids. CDR1 and CDR2 from the germline V gene are SGHTA and FQGNSA. V trimming: 3 bases; J trimming: 2 bases; junction bases outside the gene matches: 5. In DNA form, the CDR3 reads TGTGCCAGCAGCTTCTCGGGGGGTGACACAGATACGCAGTATTTT. Encoded protein: CASSFSGGDTDTQYF.

The chain recombines TRBV28 with TRBJ2-3, with D hard to call. The CDR3 contains 14 residues. CDR1 MDHEN and CDR2 SYDVKM come from the germline V gene. Trimming took off 3 bases at V and 1 base at J, with 8 bases between the two ends. The CDR3 protein is CASSFLSGTDTQYF. CDR3 DNA sequence: TGTGCCAGCAGTTTTTTGTCCGGCACAGATACGCAGTATTTT.

This clone was seen only once. The DNA for the CDR3 is TGCAGCGTTGAGACCGGGACAGGGGCAGGAAACACCATATATTTT. Translating gives CSVETGTGAGNTIYF. This chain connects TRBV29-1 to TRBJ1-3; 10 nucleotides line up with TRBD1. The V gene end was trimmed by 3 bases and the J gene end by 4 bases; junction bases not matched to a gene: 6. The germline V gene has CDR1 SQVTM and CDR2 ANQGSEA. This CDR3 is 15 amino acids long. Looking up the rest from reference TRBV29-1 and TRBJ1-3 gives the full variable domain: SAVISQKPSRDICQRGTSLTIQCQVDSQVTMMFWYRQQPGQSLTLIATANQGSEATYESGFVIDKFPISRPNLTFSTLTVSNMSPEDSSIYLCSVETGTGAGNTIYFGEGSWLTVV.

V is TRBV27 and J is TRBJ2-7, with 8 positions matching TRBD1. The CDR3 runs 16 residues. Germline CDR1 is MNHEY and CDR2 is SMNVEV (reference sequence). CDR3 region: CVSSFPPRTGYDEQYV. The CDR3 bases are TGTGTCAGCAGTTTCCCCCCCCGGACAGGGTATGACGAGCAGTACGTC.

The gene calls are TRBV9 and TRBJ2-1; D may be TRBD2 (5 bases). Germline values: CDR1 SGDLS, CDR2 YYNGEE. The CDR3 is 13 residues long. V lost 0 bases and J lost 9, with 10 bases in between. DNA of the CDR3: TGTGCCAGCAGCGTAGGGAGCGGCGCTGAGCAGTTCTTC. Its protein is CASSVGSGAEQFF.

The chain has TRBV21-1 and TRBJ2-7; TRBD1 was called by the table and not checked on the DNA. TRBV21-1 is tagged as a pseudogene. The CDR3 has 12 residues. The CDR3 here is CASSTVEGGEYV. CDR3 in DNA: TGTGCCAGCAGCACTGTGGAAGGGGGAGAGTACGTC.

This clone came up once. The chain couples TRBV7-8 to TRBJ2-3; TRBD2 aligns across 13 bases. The length of the CDR3 is 16 residues. Per the germline V gene, CDR1 is SGHVS and CDR2 is FQNEAQ. Trimming took 3 bases from V and 6 from J; bases not matched to a gene: 6. CDR3 sequence reads: CASSFTSGGEGDTQYF. The CDR3 DNA is TGTGCCAGCAGCTTCACTAGCGGGGGGGAGGGTGATACGCAGTATTTT.

As concerns this clone: A read error may produce the germline difference seen at one junction end. The chain combines TRBV7-7 with TRBJ2-5, with 7 bases fitting TRBD2. Germline CDR1 is SSHAT and CDR2 is FNYEAQ (reference sequence). This CDR3 is built from 15 residues. The DNA of the CDR3 is TGTGCTAGCAGCCGAGGGAGGGTGGCCGAAGAGACCCAGTACTTC. It is translated as CASSRGRVAEETQYF.

The chain uses TRBV2 and TRBJ1-1, with a weak D call TRBD1 (6 bases). CDR3 size: 14 residues. Trimming stripped 7 bases from V and 2 bases from J, with 14 bases between. CDR1 and CDR2 (germline): SNHLY, FYNNEI. The CDR3 DNA is TGTGCCAGCACGGGGAGGGGGGGAAACACTGAAGCTTTCTTT. Encoded protein: CASTGRGGNTEAFF.

The chain combines TRBV16 with TRBJ1-4; D gene unclear. Germline values: CDR1 KGHSY, CDR2 FQNENV. The CDR3 is 14 amino acids. Trimming took off 4 bases at V and 8 bases at J, with 14 bases between the two ends. CDR3 DNA: TGTGCCAGCAGCCTAGAGGCAGGAGGAGAAAAACTGTTTTTT. This translates into CASSLEAGGEKLFF.

The chain links TRBV4-1 to TRBJ2-7, with 9 bases aligning to TRBD1. V trimming: 6 bases; J trimming: 3 bases; junction bases outside the gene matches: 12. CDR1 and CDR2 from the germline V gene are MGHRA and YSYEKL. The CDR3 is 16 residues long. This CDR3 reads CASSRTSGQGGYEQYF. The DNA of the CDR3 is TGCGCCAGCAGTCGTACCTCGGGACAGGGAGGCTACGAGCAGTACTTC.

This clone was found once. V is TRBV27 and J is TRBJ2-4; perhaps TRBD2 as D (7 bases). Germline CDR1 MNHEY, CDR2 SMNVEV (reference sequence). The V end was cut by 5 bases, the J end by 7 bases, with 15 bases between. The CDR3 spans 14 residues. CDR3 DNA: TGTGCCAGCAGTCTTGGGGGGGCTGGGAACATTCAGTACTTC. Its translation is CASSLGGAGNIQYF.

V and J are TRBV7-9 and TRBJ2-1; 10 bases line up with TRBD2. V trimming: 4 bases; J trimming: 7 bases; junction bases outside the gene matches: 13. Germline values: CDR1 SEHNR, CDR2 FQNEAQ (reference sequence). The CDR3 is 17 residues long. The CDR3 DNA is TGTGCCAGCAGCTGGGGGAGGACTAGCGGTACGGTTAATGAGCAGTTCTTC. It yields the protein CASSWGRTSGTVNEQFF.

The chain couples TRBV9 to TRBJ2-7; 8 bases match TRBD1. Trimming removed 4 bases from V and 4 bases from J; junction bases left unmatched: 7. This CDR3 comprises 14 residues. Looked up from germline, CDR1 is SGDLS and CDR2 is YYNGEE. As DNA, the CDR3 is TGTGCCAGCAGCCCCGGGACAGGACCTTACGAGCAGTACTTC. The encoded protein is CASSPGTGPYEQYF.

V and J are TRBV28 and TRBJ2-1; possibly TRBD1 for D (6 bases). Trimming took 8 bases from V and 8 from J, leaving 16 bases between them. Looked up from germline, CDR1 is MDHEN and CDR2 is SYDVKM. The CDR3 sequence is 13 residues long. The CDR3 loop reads CASAYRVRYEQFF. The CDR3 DNA reads TGTGCCAGCGCATACAGGGTGAGGTATGAGCAGTTCTTC.

V usage is TRBV9 and J usage is TRBJ1-4, with D possibly matching TRBD1 (6 bases). CDR1 is SGDLS and CDR2 is YYNGEE in the germline V gene. This CDR3 has 16 residues. Trimming took off 4 bases at V and 6 bases at J, with 19 bases between the two ends. The chain's CDR3 is CASSLEGGLDHEKLFF. For the CDR3, the DNA is TGTGCCAGCAGCCTGGAGGGGGGGCTCGACCATGAAAAACTGTTTTTT.

This chain links TRBV9 with TRBJ2-2; TRBD2 is a possible D gene (5 bases). In germline, CDR1 is SGDLS, CDR2 YYNGEE. The V gene lost 6 bases and the J gene lost 0 bases, with 15 bases spanning the gap. The CDR3 runs 16 residues. For the CDR3, the DNA is TGTGCCAGCACCAAGGAGGTAGCGACGAACACCGGGGAGCTGTTTTTT. This codes for CASTKEVATNTGELFF.